The 23 T cell receptor beta chains below come from one sample, sequenced in a study of T cell repertoires in cytomegalovirus infection. TCRdb processed the reads anew with MiXCR; each CDR3 protein has one entry. Among approximately 550,000 distinct CDR3 sequences listed, about 15% were seen once. The sequenced material came from CD8+ T cells from PBMCs. These receptors were obtained from a human donor in good health (CMV status not recorded). Some clones in this sample may be carry-over from other donors' samples.

The V gene is TRBV4-2, the J gene TRBJ1-1; unclear D gene. V was shortened by 0 bases and J by 1 base, with 6 bases between the two germline ends. This CDR3 has 14 residues. Per germline, CDR1 LGHNA and CDR2 YNFKEQ. The CDR3 DNA follows: TGTGCCAGCAGCCAAGAATACTGGAACACTGAAGCTTTCTTT. As protein: CASSQEYWNTEAFF.

This clonotype appeared a few times. Its ends do not fully match the called genes, so a read error is possible. The V call is TRBV5-6, the J call TRBJ1-1; no definite D call. The CDR3 is 14 residues long. From germline, CDR1 is SGHDT and CDR2 YYEEEE. In nucleotides, the CDR3 is TGTGCCAGCAGTTTGGTTCAGAAGGGCACTGAAGCTTTCTTT. Translated: CASSLVQKGTEAFF.

This clonotype occurred a few times. The rearrangement joins TRBV9 to TRBJ1-1, with 8 bases aligning to TRBD1. The CDR3 length is 14 residues. The ends lost 0 bases at V and 6 bases at J; junction bases unmatched: 4. Per germline, CDR1 SGDLS and CDR2 YYNGEE. The CDR3 DNA reads TGTGCCAGCAGCGTAGTAGACAGGGGTGCTGAAGCTTTCTTT. Translated: CASSVVDRGAEAFF.

The genes are TRBV11-2 and TRBJ2-3; D is unresolved. The germline CDR1 and CDR2 sequences are SGHAT and FQNNGV. Trimming shortened V by 0 bases and J by 0 bases, and 7 bases separated the two germline ends. This CDR3 has 15 amino acids. This CDR3 reads CASSLDGVSTDTQYF. Here the CDR3 DNA reads TGTGCCAGCAGCTTAGATGGGGTTAGCACAGATACGCAGTATTTT.

There are many counts of this clonotype. The chain recombines TRBV28 with TRBJ1-4; 7 nucleotides agree with TRBD1. Germline CDR1 is MDHEN and CDR2 is SYDVKM. The CDR3 spans 15 residues. Losses at the gene ends were 3 bases for V and 6 bases for J; bases not matched to a gene: 7. CDR3 amino acids: CASSFRGLEDEKLFF. CDR3 DNA sequence: TGTGCCAGCAGTTTCAGGGGGTTAGAAGATGAAAAACTGTTTTTT.

This clonotype was seen a handful of times. The chain joins TRBV19 to TRBJ1-2; 10 bases fit TRBD1. Germline V gene lookup returns CDR1 LNHDA and CDR2 SQIVND (reference sequence). The CDR3 contains 14 residues. V was clipped by 4 bases and J by 3 bases; unmatched bases: 2. CDR3 DNA: TGTGCCAGTAGTACGGGACAGGGGTACTATGGCTACACCTTC. It yields the protein CASSTGQGYYGYTF.

V is TRBV2 and J is TRBJ2-1; tentative D call: TRBD2 (6 bases). V dropped 6 bases and J dropped 8 bases, with 23 bases sitting between them. Per the germline V gene, CDR1 is SNHLY and CDR2 is FYNNEI. The CDR3 totals 16 residues. The CDR3 reads CASSPGVVADLDEQFF. The CDR3 DNA sequence: TGTGCCAGCAGCCCCGGGGTGGTAGCGGACTTGGATGAGCAGTTCTTC.

At least ten counts were recorded for this clonotype. This sequence joins TRBV11-2 and TRBJ1-1, with D uncertain. Germline V lookup: CDR1 SGHAT, CDR2 FQNNGV. The CDR3 contains 19 residues. Trimming took off 5 bases at V and 0 bases at J, with 25 bases between the two ends. This chain's CDR3 is CASSPWYRPGGTMNTEAFF. The CDR3 region has the DNA TGTGCCAGCAGCCCCTGGTACCGACCCGGTGGAACCATGAACACTGAAGCTTTCTTT.

The chain couples TRBV5-1 to TRBJ2-2; TRBD2 is a possible D gene (5 bases). The CDR3 contains 14 residues. The V gene lost 2 bases and the J gene lost 2 bases, with 7 bases spanning the gap. CDR1 is SGHRS and CDR2 is YFSETQ in the germline V gene. CDR3: CASSFDYNTGELFF. The CDR3 nucleotides read TGCGCCAGCAGCTTCGACTACAACACCGGGGAGCTGTTTTTT.

This clonotype was recorded many times. The chain uses TRBV27 and TRBJ1-4, with D possibly matching TRBD1 (6 bases). CDR3 size: 15 residues. The germline CDR1 and CDR2 sequences are MNHEY and SMNVEV (reference sequence). Deletions cut 3 bases from V and 8 bases from J, with 16 bases between. This chain's CDR3 is CASSLGGRVKEKLFF. As DNA, the CDR3 is TGTGCCAGCAGTTTGGGGGGCAGGGTGAAGGAAAAACTGTTTTTT. Drawing the rest from reference TRBV27 and TRBJ1-4, the complete variable domain is EAQVTQNPRYLITVTGKKLTVTCSQNMNHEYMSWYRQDPGLGLRQIYYSMNVEVTDKGDVPEGYKVSRKEKRNFPLILESPSPNQTSLYFCASSLGGRVKEKLFFGSGTQLSVL.

V and J are TRBV20-1 and TRBJ2-7, with D unresolved. V lost 5 bases, J lost 0 bases, and 5 bases lay in between. CDR1 and CDR2 (germline): DFQATT, SNEGSKA (reference sequence). The CDR3 runs 11 residues. The CDR3 loop is CSAHDSYEQYF. The CDR3 nucleotides are TGCAGTGCTCATGACTCCTACGAGCAGTACTTC.

V usage is TRBV25-1 and J usage is TRBJ1-4; D not certain. The CDR3 extends over 15 amino acids. CDR1 is MGHDK, CDR2 SYGVNS, per germline. The V gene lost 3 bases and the J gene lost 6 bases, with 14 bases spanning the gap. CDR3 bases: TGTGCCAGCAGTGATATGACGGCGCCCGATGAAAAACTGTTTTTT. Translated: CASSDMTAPDEKLFF.

The CDR3 nucleotides read TGTGCCAGCAGCACTGATGGGGTGGGCAATGAGCAGTTCTTC. This gives the protein CASSTDGVGNEQFF. The genes are TRBV11-2 and TRBJ2-1; unclear D gene. The germline V gene has CDR1 SGHAT and CDR2 FQNNGV. This CDR3 is 14 amino acids long. Trimming removed 5 bases from V and 6 bases from J, with 14 bases in between.

This clonotype was found a few times. J is TRBJ2-1 and V is TRBV15; D is possibly TRBD2 (6 bases). The CDR3 is made up of 15 amino acids. Per the germline V gene, CDR1 is LNHNV and CDR2 is YYDKDF (reference sequence). Between the trimmed V and J ends, which lost 0 bases and 8 bases, there was a span of 14 bases. The CDR3 is CATSRDWGDSYEQFF. The DNA for the CDR3 is TGTGCCACCAGCAGAGATTGGGGGGACTCTTATGAGCAGTTCTTC.

The chain links TRBV25-1 to TRBJ2-1; D unresolved. This CDR3 has 13 residues. Looked up from germline, CDR1 is MGHDK and CDR2 is SYGVNS. Trimming stripped 3 bases from V and 6 bases from J, with 9 bases between. This chain's CDR3 is CASSDGRPNEQFF. The CDR3 coding sequence is TGTGCCAGCAGTGATGGCAGGCCCAATGAGCAGTTCTTC.

This clonotype was detected ten times or more. This chain uses TRBV6-2 or TRBV6-3 with TRBJ2-6; D might be TRBD1 (7 bases). V was clipped by 4 bases and J by 2 bases, with 15 bases between them. Per the germline V gene, CDR1 is MNHEY and CDR2 is SVGEGT. The length of the CDR3 is 17 residues. In DNA, the CDR3 is TGTGCCAGCAGTTTGCAGCAGGGGGGCACTGGGGCCAACGTCCTGACTTTC. Its protein product is CASSLQQGGTGANVLTF.

The chain carries TRBV12-3 or TRBV12-4 and TRBJ1-2; 8 positions match TRBD1. This CDR3 comprises 13 residues. V lost 10 bases and J lost 5; bases outside the gene matches: 9. CDR3 residues: CATSGGFIYGYTF. CDR3 nucleotides: TGTGCCACCTCAGGGGGCTTTATTTATGGCTACACCTTC.

This clonotype was counted ten times or more. This chain links TRBV7-2 with TRBJ2-7; 9 positions match TRBD1. This CDR3 is built from 15 residues. The germline gives CDR1 SGHTA, CDR2 FQGNSA. J was trimmed by 2 bases and V by 5 bases; bases with no gene match: 7. This CDR3 reads CASSKPGTGTYEQYF. The CDR3, as DNA: TGTGCCAGCAGCAAACCCGGGACAGGGACCTACGAGCAGTACTTC.

The table lists this clonotype with many counts. The J gene is TRBJ2-3, the V gene TRBV19; TRBD2 aligns across 8 bases. Germline-derived CDR1 and CDR2 are LNHDA and SQIVND (reference sequence). The junction had 6 bases not matched to a gene; V was cut back by 6 bases and J by 1 base. CDR3 length: 15 residues. CDR3 amino acids: CASRRNSGGTDTQYF. The CDR3 DNA sequence: TGTGCCAGTAGGCGAAATAGCGGGGGCACAGATACGCAGTATTTT. The complete variable domain, with remaining parts taken from reference TRBV19 and TRBJ2-3, reads DGGITQSPKYLFRKEGQNVTLSCEQNLNHDAMYWYRQDPGQGLRLIYYSQIVNDFQKGDIAEGYSVSREKKESFPLTVTSAQKNPTAFYLCASRRNSGGTDTQYFGPGTRLTVL.

CDR3 region: CASKDRGNEQFF. The CDR3, as DNA: TGTGCCAGCAAGGACCGAGGGAATGAGCAGTTCTTC. V usage is TRBV6-5 and J usage is TRBJ2-1; maybe TRBD2 (5 bases). This CDR3 is 12 amino acids long. V lost 7 bases and J 7 bases, leaving 11 bases between the germline ends. Germline CDR1 MNHEY, CDR2 SVGAGI.

This clonotype was seen more than once but under ten times. This rearrangement joins TRBV7-9 to TRBJ2-5; 9 bases agree with TRBD2. V lost 10 bases to trimming and J lost 2 bases; unmatched junction nucleotides: 14. Germline V gene data show CDR1 as SEHNR and CDR2 as FQNEAQ (reference sequence). The CDR3 extends over 16 amino acids. The CDR3 DNA reads TGTGCCACACCGGAGGGTAGCGGGGGTCATCAAGAGACCCAGTACTTC. It yields the protein CATPEGSGGHQETQYF.

In this sample, this clonotype turned up a few times. The chain joins TRBV5-1 to TRBJ2-7, with TRBD1 matching 10 bases. V was clipped by 0 bases and J by 2 bases; unmatched bases: 5. CDR1 SGHRS and CDR2 YFSETQ come from the germline V gene. This CDR3 contains 16 residues. The CDR3 nucleotides read TGCGCCAGCAGCTTGGGGGCCGGGACAGGGGCCTACGAGCAGTACTTC. Residues: CASSLGAGTGAYEQYF.

In its sample, this clonotype was seen a few times. This rearrangement joins TRBV5-1 to TRBJ2-5; a weak D match, TRBD2 (6 bases). CDR3 size: 16 residues. V was trimmed by 4 bases and J by 1 base, leaving 17 bases between them. The germline gives CDR1 SGHRS, CDR2 YFSETQ. CDR3 sequence reads: CASSPDARRAQETQYF. The CDR3 nucleotides are TGCGCCAGCAGCCCGGACGCAAGGAGGGCCCAAGAGACCCAGTACTTC.